Listed below are T cell receptor beta chains from one sample, sequenced in a study of blood T cells in healthy people across ages. TCRdb re-analysed the 5' RACE reads in MiXCR, keeping a single row per CDR3 protein. The sample shows 730,000 or so distinct CDR3 sequences, around 40% of them seen only once. Sequencing was carried out using blood. The receptors stem from a woman aged 60-75 years in good health. The CDR3 runs from the conserved cysteine through the conserved F or W. D genes are given only for firm matches. Expanded clones get a size class; other rows say once, few or many, or leave the size out.

clone size | D gene | J gene | V gene | CDR3 protein | CDR3 DNA
NA | NA | TRBJ2-3 | TRBV20-1 | CSARGASSTDTQYF | TGCAGTGCTAGAGGAGCCTCTAGCACAGATACGCAGTATTTT
few | TRBD2 | TRBJ2-5 | TRBV10-3 | CAISLAGAETQYF | TGTGCCATCAGCTTAGCGGGAGCAGAGACCCAGTACTTC
NA | NA | TRBJ1-2 | TRBV12-3/TRBV12-4 | CASSPRTRRYTF | TGTGCCAGCAGTCCCCGGACTAGACGCTACACCTTC
few | TRBD2 | TRBJ2-5 | TRBV5-1 | CASSPTWTSGLQETQYF | TGCGCCAGCAGCCCGACTTGGACTAGCGGGCTCCAAGAGACCCAGTACTTC
few | TRBD1 | TRBJ2-5 | TRBV5-6 | CASSWTGDETQYF | TGTGCCAGCAGCTGGACAGGGGACGAGACCCAGTACTTC
many | NA | TRBJ2-1 | TRBV27 | CASSSPGRDGEQFF | TGTGCCAGCAGTTCCCCCGGCCGTGACGGTGAGCAGTTCTTC
NA | NA | TRBJ1-2 | TRBV12-3/TRBV12-4 | CASSPPGLLFYTF | TGTGCCAGCAGTCCCCCGGGACTTTTGTTCTACACCTTC
few | NA | TRBJ2-1 | TRBV6-2/TRBV6-3 | CASSSGGYGQDEQFF | TGTGCCAGCAGTTCCGGGGGGTACGGACAGGATGAGCAGTTCTTC
few | NA | TRBJ2-1 | TRBV5-1 | CATTTRPNNEQFF | TGCGCCACAACGACACGTCCTAACAATGAGCAGTTCTTC
NA | NA | TRBJ1-1 | TRBV7-6 | CASSLAQRGTEAFF | TGTGCCAGCAGCTTAGCGCAGCGGGGCACTGAAGCTTTCTTT
NA | NA | TRBJ1-1 | TRBV30 | CAWSTGGTEAFF | TGTGCCTGGAGTACTGGGGGGACTGAAGCTTTCTTT
NA | NA | TRBJ2-1 | TRBV20-1 | CSARVERAYNEQFF | TGCAGTGCTAGAGTGGAGCGGGCCTACAATGAGCAGTTCTTC
NA | NA | TRBJ2-5 | TRBV10-3 | CASAPWGSSETQYF | TGTGCCTCCGCTCCTTGGGGCTCATCAGAGACCCAGTACTTC
few | TRBD2 | TRBJ2-3 | TRBV7-9 | CASRTTGLAVDTQYF | TGTGCCAGCAGGACTACGGGGCTAGCGGTAGATACGCAGTATTTT
many | TRBD1 | TRBJ2-1 | TRBV29-1 | CSGDRDYNEQFF | TGCAGCGGGGACAGGGACTACAATGAGCAGTTCTTC
few | TRBD1 | TRBJ2-2 | TRBV5-1 | CASRTEGTGNTGELFF | TGCGCCAGCAGAACCGAGGGGACAGGGAACACCGGGGAGCTGTTTTTT
NA | NA | TRBJ1-4 | TRBV10-3 | CAISDARDNEKLFF | TGTGCCATCAGTGACGCTCGGGATAATGAAAAACTGTTTTTT
NA | TRBD1 | TRBJ2-7 | TRBV12-3/TRBV12-4 | CASSWGQEYEQYF | TGTGCCAGCAGTTGGGGACAGGAGTACGAGCAGTACTTC
few | TRBD2 | TRBJ2-5 | TRBV7-2 | CASRRSGRETQYF | TGTGCCAGCAGACGTAGCGGGAGAGAGACCCAGTACTTC
NA | NA | TRBJ2-3 | TRBV12-3/TRBV12-4 | CASSGGVITDTQYF | TGTGCCAGCAGTGGGGGAGTTATAACAGATACGCAGTATTTT
NA | NA | TRBJ1-2 | TRBV20-1 | CSATASGEDYGYTF | TGCAGTGCCACTGCTTCCGGGGAGGACTATGGCTACACCTTC
NA | TRBD2 | TRBJ2-5 | TRBV10-3 | CAISDSGRVSYNERYF | TGTGCCATCAGTGACTCGGGGAGGGTCTCCTACAATGAGCGGTACTTC
many | NA | TRBJ1-2 | TRBV7-6 | CASSPGQRYGYTF | TGTGCCAGCAGCCCAGGACAGCGCTATGGCTACACCTTC
NA | NA | TRBJ2-1 | TRBV5-1 | CASSTDHRKYNEQFF | TGCGCCAGCAGCACGGACCACCGCAAATACAATGAGCAGTTCTTC
NA | NA | TRBJ1-2 | TRBV6-1 | CASSGFSDFFYGYTF | TGTGCCAGCAGTGGGTTCAGCGACTTCTTCTATGGCTACACCTTC
few | TRBD1 | TRBJ2-1 | TRBV20-1 | CSASRVGTGPGEQFF | TGCAGTGCCTCACGGGTGGGGACAGGGCCTGGTGAGCAGTTCTTC
NA | NA | TRBJ1-4 | TRBV20-1 | CSAYSSTNEKLFF | TGCAGTGCTTACAGTTCAACTAATGAAAAACTGTTTTTT
NA | NA | TRBJ2-7 | TRBV11-2 | CASSRDLEGGSYEQYF | TGTGCCAGCAGCCGCGATCTGGAGGGGGGCTCCTACGAGCAGTACTTC
few | NA | TRBJ2-1 | TRBV15 | CATSKDGSSYNEQFF | TGTGCCACCAGCAAGGACGGGAGCTCCTACAATGAGCAGTTCTTC
few | NA | TRBJ1-5 | TRBV5-1 | CASQVGPGNQPQHF | TGCGCCAGCCAGGTGGGCCCAGGCAATCAGCCCCAGCATTTT
NA | TRBD2 | TRBJ2-7 | TRBV5-1 | CASSLWRESEQYF | TGCGCCAGCAGCTTGTGGCGGGAGAGTGAGCAGTACTTC
few | TRBD2 | TRBJ2-7 | TRBV3-1 | CASSPRTSGIGEQYF | TGTGCCAGCAGCCCCCGGACTAGCGGGATTGGCGAGCAGTACTTC
few | TRBD2 | TRBJ2-5 | TRBV29-1 | CSVGTSGRAGETQYF | TGCAGCGTGGGGACTAGCGGGAGGGCCGGGGAGACCCAGTACTTC
NA | NA | TRBJ2-5 | TRBV7-2 | CASSLSAGFQETQYF | TGTGCCAGCAGCTTATCAGCGGGCTTCCAAGAGACCCAGTACTTC
few | NA | TRBJ2-3 | TRBV6-5 | CASSHQTGYSTDTQYF | TGTGCCAGCAGTCACCAGACAGGATATAGCACAGATACGCAGTATTTT
few | TRBD1 | TRBJ2-4 | TRBV7-3 | CASSFEGQGGDIQYF | TGTGCCAGCAGCTTTGAAGGACAGGGTGGGGACATTCAGTACTTC
NA | NA | TRBJ1-5 | TRBV6-2/TRBV6-3 | CASSYSILKGYSNQPQHF | TGTGCCAGCAGTTACTCGATTTTGAAGGGATACAGCAATCAGCCCCAGCATTTT
many | NA | TRBJ1-1 | TRBV5-1 | CASSPGLPNTEAFF | TGCGCCAGCAGCCCGGGACTCCCAAACACTGAAGCTTTCTTT
NA | TRBD2 | TRBJ2-1 | TRBV20-1 | CSARVTSGGQLNEQFF | TGCAGTGCTAGAGTAACTAGCGGGGGGCAACTCAATGAGCAGTTCTTC
NA | NA | TRBJ1-2 | TRBV2 | CASSYQVGKYGYTF | TGTGCCAGCAGTTATCAGGTGGGGAAGTATGGCTACACCTTC
few | TRBD1 | TRBJ1-2 | TRBV7-2 | CASSPVTGVPLDYGYTF | TGTGCCAGCAGTCCCGTGACAGGGGTCCCCCTCGACTATGGCTACACCTTC
once | NA | TRBJ2-7 | TRBV20-1 | CSARPDLRYEQNF | TGCAGTGCTAGACCAGACCTCCGCTACGAGCAGAACTTC
NA | TRBD2 | TRBJ2-5 | TRBV20-1 | CSARFLAGAETQYF | TGCAGTGCTAGATTTCTAGCGGGGGCGGAGACCCAGTACTTC
few | TRBD1 | TRBJ2-7 | TRBV6-5 | CASARGPSYEQYF | TGTGCCAGCGCTAGGGGGCCCTCCTACGAGCAGTACTTC
NA | TRBD1 | TRBJ2-7 | TRBV12-3/TRBV12-4 | CASRETGYEQYF | TGTGCCAGCAGAGAGACAGGGTACGAGCAGTACTTC
NA | NA | TRBJ2-1 | TRBV7-3 | CASSPTSWDEQFF | TGTGCCAGCAGCCCGACCAGTTGGGATGAGCAGTTCTTC
NA | TRBD2 | TRBJ2-4 | TRBV12-3/TRBV12-4 | CASTLGGAVAKNIQYF | TGTGCCAGCACTCTCGGGGGGGCAGTAGCCAAAAACATTCAGTACTTC
NA | NA | TRBJ2-3 | TRBV7-2 | CASSLAGGGGTQYF | TGTGCCAGCAGCTTAGCGGGAGGAGGTGGTACGCAGTATTTT
NA | NA | TRBJ2-7 | TRBV11-2 | CASSLDPPRPIYEQYF | TGTGCCAGCAGCTTAGATCCACCCAGGCCGATCTACGAGCAGTACTTC
NA | NA | TRBJ1-2 | TRBV20-1 | CSARGGLYGYTF | TGCAGTGCTAGAGGAGGTCTGTATGGCTACACCTTC
NA | TRBD2 | TRBJ2-6 | TRBV5-1 | CASSWGSLGRARGANVLTF | TGCGCCAGCAGCTGGGGCTCTTTGGGGAGGGCCAGAGGGGCCAACGTCCTGACTTTC
NA | NA | TRBJ2-2 | TRBV3-1 | CASSPGFEAGFMELFF | TGTGCCAGCAGCCCAGGGTTCGAGGCGGGATTTATGGAGCTGTTTTTT
NA | NA | TRBJ1-1 | TRBV7-2 | CASSLVVGLAEAFF | TGTGCCAGCAGCTTAGTTGTGGGGCTAGCTGAAGCTTTCTTT
NA | TRBD1 | TRBJ1-2 | TRBV10-2 | CASSRTGGRSEGYTF | TGCGCCAGCAGTAGGACAGGGGGCAGGTCGGAAGGCTACACCTTC